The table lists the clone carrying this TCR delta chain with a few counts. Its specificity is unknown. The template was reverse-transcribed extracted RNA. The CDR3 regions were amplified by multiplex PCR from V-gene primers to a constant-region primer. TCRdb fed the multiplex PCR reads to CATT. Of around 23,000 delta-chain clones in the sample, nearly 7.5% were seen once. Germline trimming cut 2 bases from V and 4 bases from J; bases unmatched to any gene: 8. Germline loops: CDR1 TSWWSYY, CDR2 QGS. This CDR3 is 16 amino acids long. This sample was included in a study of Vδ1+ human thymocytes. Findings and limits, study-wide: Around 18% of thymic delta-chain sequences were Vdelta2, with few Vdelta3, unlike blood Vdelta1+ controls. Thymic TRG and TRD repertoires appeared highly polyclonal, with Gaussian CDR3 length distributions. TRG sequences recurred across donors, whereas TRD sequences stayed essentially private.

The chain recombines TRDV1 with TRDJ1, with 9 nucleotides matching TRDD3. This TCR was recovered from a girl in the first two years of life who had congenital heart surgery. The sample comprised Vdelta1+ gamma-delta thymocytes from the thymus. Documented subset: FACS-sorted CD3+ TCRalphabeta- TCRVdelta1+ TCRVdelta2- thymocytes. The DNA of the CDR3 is TGTGCTCTTGGGGAAAGCCTGGGGGATCATAACGATAAACTCATCTTT. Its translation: CALGESLGDHNDKLIF.